This TCR beta chain originates from a study of blood T cell repertoires in COVID-19. Under the authors' procedure: Amplified reference gene primers provided the basis for estimating nucleated cell counts. This table comes from immunoSEQ multiplex PCR, and its TCRdb copy is limited to in-frame clones, with some not included. D and trimming were read from the DNA, whereas the V and J calls and clone size are those reported in that table. The repertoire consists of some 70,000 clones, with roughly nine tenths occurring once and the leading ten covering approximately 2.9%. CDR3 length equals 15 residues. The ends lost 0 bases at V and 5 bases at J; junction bases unmatched: 4. Germline CDR1 and CDR2: LNHNV and YYDKDF (reference sequence).

The sample consisted of peripheral blood. The TCR originated in a man between 50 and 59 years old with acute or convalescent COVID-19. The genes are TRBV15 and TRBJ2-3, with 8 bases aligning to TRBD1. This chain's CDR3 is CATSRDQGAIDTQYF. The CDR3 DNA reads TGTGCCACCAGCAGAGATCAGGGGGCAATAGATACGCAGTATTTT.